The source of this T cell receptor beta chain is a study of beta chain features in type 1 diabetes. General study results and limits: Naive, central memory and Treg TCRB repertoires appeared more alike in patients than in healthy donors. For Type 1 diabetes patients, all four CD4+ subsets carried TCRB CDR3s that were moderately but significantly shorter.

Germline-derived CDR1 and CDR2 are MNHNY and SVGAGI (reference sequence). Trimming stripped 5 bases from V and 5 bases from J, with 9 bases between. The CDR3 has 12 amino acids. Expressed TCRB transcripts were sequenced, since all the RNA that had been isolated was reverse transcribed. The protocol was immunoSEQ multiplex PCR, while the TCRdb copy is restricted to in-frame clones and leaves out a portion. The repertoire holds around 40,000 clones, with 65% to 70% as singletons. This clone was seen more than once but under ten times. The antigen remains undetermined. Cell sorting via CD45RO/CCR7/CD25/CD127/CD95/CD27 was performed to obtain CD4+ naive, central memory, regulatory and stem cell-like memory cells. Each sorted fraction was over 95% pure.

Sequenced material: Tregs from blood. This chain joins TRBV6-6 and TRBJ2-5; D not certain. The TCR comes from a woman aged 18 to 35 with type 1 diabetes. CDR3 bases: TGTGCCAGCAGTCCGATCGGGGAGACCCAGTACTTC. Translating gives CASSPIGETQYF.